This paragraph reports one TCR beta chain. This entry is derived from a study of cytomegalovirus exposure and HLA in healthy donors. The PCR contained 60 Vbeta and 13 Jbeta primers. Here immunoSEQ multiplex PCR was the method, and the copy in TCRdb shows in-frame clones only, minus some. This table holds more than 90,000 clones, roughly 70% found once. Germline loops: CDR1 SGHRS, CDR2 YFSETQ. With 3 bases clipped from V and 3 bases from J, the junction kept 6 bases outside the gene matches. CDR3 length: 16 residues. The chain carries TRBV5-1 and TRBJ2-6; 7 bases agree with TRBD1. The source is a man between 25 and 39 years old in good health and CMV-seropositive. The sequenced material came from PBMCs. CDR3 DNA sequence: TGCGCCAGCAGCTCACCGACAGGGAGTGGGGCCAACGTCCTGACTTTC. Protein product: CASSSPTGSGANVLTF.